These 27 T cell receptor beta chains were sequenced from one sample in a study of cytomegalovirus exposure and HLA in healthy donors. 13 Jbeta primers and 60 Vbeta primers were used for the PCR. Data came from immunoSEQ multiplex PCR; TCRdb stores just in-frame clones and leaves some out. This sample has about 200,000 clones, with roughly four fifths found just once. Sequencing was performed on PBMCs. The source of these receptors is a girl aged 5-17 years in good health and CMV-seronegative.

The V call is TRBV30, the J call TRBJ2-3, with 7 bases identical to TRBD1. After removal of 5 bases from V and 2 bases from J, the junction contained 7 bases not matched to a gene. This CDR3 has 14 amino acids. CDR1 is GTSNPN and CDR2 is SVGIG in the germline V gene (reference sequence). CDR3 amino acids: CAWSYRGSTDTQYF. As DNA, the CDR3 is TGTGCCTGGTCATACAGGGGCTCCACAGATACGCAGTATTTT. The full variable domain, with the rest looked up from reference TRBV30 and TRBJ2-3, is SQTIHQWPATLVQPVGSPLSLECTVEGTSNPNLYWYRQAAGRGLQLLFYSVGIGQISSEVPQNLSASRPQDRQFILSSKKLLLSDSGFYLCAWSYRGSTDTQYFGPGTRLTVL.

The chain uses TRBV2 and TRBJ1-4; the D is unclear. Trimming cost V 6 bases and J 0 bases, with 11 bases left between them. CDR1 SNHLY and CDR2 FYNNEI come from the germline V gene. This CDR3 has 15 amino acids. CDR3: CASRGSTSTNEKLFF. In DNA, the CDR3 is TGTGCCAGCAGGGGCTCCACCTCAACTAATGAAAAACTGTTTTTT.

J is TRBJ1-1 and V is TRBV18; 7 bases fit TRBD1. The CDR3 contains 16 residues. The J segment lost 3 bases and the V segment lost 4 bases, leaving 11 bases of the junction unmatched. Germline V gene lookup returns CDR1 KGHSH and CDR2 LQKENI. CDR3 bases: TGTGCCAGCTCACGAGGGACAGCACAGACGGACACTGAAGCTTTCTTT. Translated, it gives CASSRGTAQTDTEAFF.

This clone showed up just a few times. The V and J genes are TRBV4-3 and TRBJ1-2; D not certain. The CDR3 runs 14 residues. The germline V gene encodes CDR1 LGHNA and CDR2 YSLEER. V dropped 0 bases and J dropped 4 bases, with 9 bases sitting between them. This chain's CDR3 is CASSQDEGIYGYTF. CDR3 in DNA: TGCGCCAGCAGCCAAGATGAGGGAATCTATGGCTACACCTTC.

V gene TRBV29-1 combines with J gene TRBJ1-2; D is perhaps TRBD1 (5 bases). Germline V gene sequence: CDR1 SQVTM, CDR2 ANQGSEA. The CDR3 length is 14 residues. CDR3 bases: TGCAGTTTTACGGACCAGGGTGCTAACTATGGCTACACCTTC. Translated, it gives CSFTDQGANYGYTF.

The J gene is TRBJ1-1, the V gene TRBV6-1; D is perhaps TRBD1 (6 bases). CDR3 length equals 15 residues. Trimming cost V 6 bases and J 0 bases, with 14 bases left between them. CDR1 MNHNS and CDR2 SASEGT come from the germline V gene. CDR3 region: CASRLEDSMNTEAFF. The CDR3 DNA follows: TGTGCCAGCAGACTCGAGGACAGTATGAACACTGAAGCTTTCTTT.

The V call is TRBV2, the J call TRBJ2-3; 9 bases align to TRBD1. This CDR3 region has 14 residues. Germline trimming cut 4 bases from V and 8 bases from J; bases unmatched to any gene: 7. CDR1 and CDR2 (germline): SNHLY, FYNNEI. CDR3 sequence reads: CASSGDRAHVTQYF. In nucleotides, the CDR3 is TGTGCCAGCAGTGGGGACAGGGCACACGTTACGCAGTATTTT.

The chain employs TRBV2 and TRBJ2-7; a weak D match, TRBD2 (6 bases). Deletions cut 3 bases from V and 7 bases from J, with 13 bases between. CDR1 is SNHLY and CDR2 is FYNNEI in the germline V gene. The CDR3 runs 13 residues. CDR3 region: CASSEVGTLEQYF. The DNA for the CDR3 is TGTGCCAGCAGTGAGGTCGGGACTCTGGAGCAGTACTTC.

The table lists this clone with a few counts. V and J are TRBV6-1 and TRBJ1-2; a weak D match, TRBD1 (5 bases). Germline CDR1 reads MNHNS; CDR2 reads SASEGT. CDR3 length: 15 amino acids. V was clipped by 1 base and J by 1 base, with 10 bases between them. The CDR3 loop is CASSEVAGNNYGYTF. CDR3 sequence (DNA): TGTGCCAGCAGTGAAGTCGCAGGGAATAACTATGGCTACACCTTC.

The chain combines TRBV19 with TRBJ2-1; 9 nucleotides line up with TRBD2. This CDR3 comprises 18 residues. The V gene end was trimmed by 5 bases and the J gene end by 0 bases; junction bases not matched to a gene: 11. Looked up from germline, CDR1 is LNHDA and CDR2 is SQIVND (reference sequence). The CDR3 DNA follows: TGTGCCAGTAGTCCGGGTAGCGGGAGTGTAAGCTCCTACAATGAGCAGTTCTTC. It specifies CASSPGSGSVSSYNEQFF.

The rearrangement uses TRBV6-1 and TRBJ1-1, with 8 bases fitting TRBD1. This CDR3 is built from 15 residues. CDR1 is MNHNS and CDR2 is SASEGT in the germline V gene. V was clipped by 4 bases and J by 0 bases; unmatched bases: 4. CDR3 protein: CASSGGTGMNTEAFF. The CDR3 DNA follows: TGTGCCAGCAGTGGGGGGACAGGAATGAACACTGAAGCTTTCTTT.

This clone was observed a handful of times. This chain links TRBV7-6 with TRBJ1-6; D uncertain. Trimming removed 4 bases from V and 6 bases from J, with 10 bases in between. The germline V gene has CDR1 SGHVS and CDR2 FNYEAQ. The CDR3 has 14 amino acids. The CDR3 loop reads CASSSGRINSPLHF. CDR3 nucleotide sequence: TGTGCCAGCAGCTCGGGAAGGATTAATTCACCCCTCCACTTT.

This chain links TRBV13 with TRBJ2-1, with 10 bases that match TRBD2. The germline CDR1 and CDR2 sequences are PRHDT and FYEKMQ (reference sequence). The V segment lost 5 bases and the J segment 3 bases; nucleotides outside the gene matches: 10. CDR3 length equals 17 residues. This CDR3 reads CASSASGTSAFYNEQFF. CDR3 DNA sequence: TGTGCCAGCAGCGCCTCCGGGACTAGCGCTTTCTACAATGAGCAGTTCTTC.

The CDR3 region is CASSFRGNSPLHF. The CDR3 DNA reads as TGTGCCAGCAGTTTCAGGGGGAATTCACCCCTCCACTTT. The chain links TRBV2 to TRBJ1-6, with 7 bases lining up with TRBD1. The CDR3 covers 13 residues. Germline assignment: CDR1 SNHLY and CDR2 FYNNEI. V trimming: 5 bases; J trimming: 7 bases; junction bases outside the gene matches: 2.

This rearrangement joins TRBV28 to TRBJ2-3; the match to TRBD1 covers 9 bases. The CDR3 runs to 14 residues. CDR1 is MDHEN and CDR2 is SYDVKM in the germline V gene. V lost 6 bases, J lost 5 bases, and 6 bases stayed unmatched. In DNA, the CDR3 is TGTGCCAGCAGCCTTGGACAGGGGCTAGATACGCAGTATTTT. This sequence encodes CASSLGQGLDTQYF.

The chain joins TRBV7-9 to TRBJ2-1; D might be TRBD2 (7 bases). V lost 0 bases to trimming and J lost 7 bases, with 13 bases between them. The CDR3 loop spans 15 amino acids. Per germline, CDR1 SEHNR and CDR2 FQNEAQ (reference sequence). CDR3 DNA sequence: TGTGCCAGCAGCTTAGCGCGCGGGGGCTTGAATGAGCAGTTCTTC. This sequence encodes CASSLARGGLNEQFF.

The chain recombines TRBV27 with TRBJ1-2; 7 bases line up with TRBD1. This CDR3 spans 14 amino acids. The V gene's germline CDR1 is MNHEY and CDR2 SMNVEV (reference sequence). Trimming at V came to 6 bases and at J to 1 base, leaving 5 bases not matched to a gene. CDR3 bases: TGTGCCAGCAGCCGGGACAGTTTTAACTATGGCTACACCTTC. As protein: CASSRDSFNYGYTF.

This chain connects TRBV19 to TRBJ2-2; no definite D call. CDR3 length: 15 residues. The germline gives CDR1 LNHDA, CDR2 SQIVND (reference sequence). V gave up 0 bases and J gave up 3 bases, with 8 bases separating them. The CDR3 sequence is CASSIDLLYTGELFF. Here the CDR3 DNA reads TGTGCCAGTAGTATAGACCTCTTATACACCGGGGAGCTGTTTTTT.

This chain uses TRBV15 with TRBJ2-5; 7 nucleotides line up with TRBD1. The better agreement between TRBJ2-7 and the DNA end casts doubt on the J call. The germline V gene has CDR1 LNHNV and CDR2 YYDKDF (reference sequence). This CDR3 is built from 16 residues. CDR3 sequence (DNA): TGTGCCACCAGCAGAGGCAATGACAGGGAGAACTACGAGCAGTACTTC. It translates to CATSRGNDRENYEQYF.

The V call is TRBV6-5, the J call TRBJ1-1; D possibly corresponds to TRBD1 (6 bases). The germline CDR1 and CDR2 sequences are MNHEY and SVGAGI. The CDR3 is 14 amino acids. Trimming cost V 6 bases and J 4 bases, with 15 bases left between them. The CDR3 spells CASSGTRGSTEAFF. The CDR3 DNA follows: TGTGCCAGCAGCGGCACCAGGGGTAGCACTGAAGCTTTCTTT.

The genes are TRBV9 and TRBJ2-3; a weak D match, TRBD1 (5 bases). Germline V lookup: CDR1 SGDLS, CDR2 YYNGEE. The V and J ends lost 4 bases and 7 bases respectively, with 19 bases between them. The CDR3 totals 15 residues. This chain's CDR3 is CASSSRGQGVHTQYF. DNA for the CDR3: TGTGCCAGCAGCTCCAGAGGACAAGGAGTGCATACGCAGTATTTT. The full variable domain, rest sourced from reference TRBV9 and TRBJ2-3, is DSGVTQTPKHLITATGQRVTLRCSPRSGDLSVYWYQQSLDQGLQFLIQYYNGEERAKGNILERFSAQQFPDLHSELNLSSLELGDSALYFCASSSRGQGVHTQYFGPGTRLTVL.

The chain joins TRBV2 to TRBJ2-2; tentatively, D is TRBD2 (5 bases). V dropped 7 bases and J dropped 1 base, with 10 bases sitting between them. The CDR3 loop spans 14 amino acids. Germline V gives CDR1 SNHLY, CDR2 FYNNEI. The CDR3 coding sequence is TGTGCCAGCAACTATCGGGGGAACACCGGGGAGCTGTTTTTT. Protein product: CASNYRGNTGELFF.

This chain connects TRBV30 to TRBJ2-7, with 7 bases lining up with TRBD1. V lost 7 bases to trimming and J lost 2 bases; unmatched junction nucleotides: 8. CDR1 GTSNPN and CDR2 SVGIG come from the germline V gene (reference sequence). This CDR3 spans 13 amino acids. The CDR3 protein is CASTGTEPYEQYF. The CDR3 nucleotides are TGTGCCTCTACCGGGACAGAGCCCTACGAGCAGTACTTC.

The gene calls are TRBV27 and TRBJ2-3; tentative D call: TRBD2 (6 bases). Trimming removed 4 bases from V and 0 bases from J, with 8 bases in between. Germline loops: CDR1 MNHEY, CDR2 SMNVEV (reference sequence). The CDR3 is 14 residues long. CDR3 DNA: TGTGCCAGCAGTTACGGAGGGAGCACAGATACGCAGTATTTT. This translates into CASSYGGSTDTQYF.

V and J are TRBV5-4 and TRBJ2-5, with D tentatively TRBD1 (5 bases). The J call may be in error: the DNA end matches TRBJ2-7 better. CDR1 is SGHNT, CDR2 YYREEE, per germline (reference sequence). The CDR3 loop spans 15 amino acids. The CDR3 DNA sequence: TGTGCCAGCAGCTCACAGGATCGACTGGCCTACGAGCAGTACTTC. Its translation: CASSSQDRLAYEQYF.

In its sample, this clone was seen a few times. The gene calls are TRBV2 and TRBJ1-2; tentatively, D is TRBD1 (6 bases). Germline CDR1 SNHLY, CDR2 FYNNEI. V lost 4 bases and J 1 base, leaving 22 bases between the germline ends. This CDR3 is 18 amino acids long. DNA for the CDR3: TGTGCCAGCAGTGGGAGAGCCTCGACAGGCTACGATAACTATGGCTACACCTTC. It encodes CASSGRASTGYDNYGYTF.

The genes are TRBV11-3 and TRBJ1-5; TRBD1 is a possible D gene (5 bases). CDR1 SGHNT and CDR2 YENEEA come from the germline V gene. There are 17 residues in the CDR3. The CDR3 DNA follows: TGTGCTCCCCACACTCCGACAGCCCGAAACCGCAATCAGCCCCAGCATTTT. It translates to CAPHTPTARNRNQPQHF.